This entry lists 25 T cell receptor beta chains sequenced from one sample in a study of blood T cell repertoires in COVID-19. Sequencing used immunoSEQ multiplex PCR; TCRdb keeps in-frame clones, though not all of them. The profile covers around 200,000 clones, with roughly 84% appearing a single time and roughly 3.2% taken by the ten largest. The sample was PBMCs or T cells enriched from blood (not recorded which). These receptors were taken from a woman aged 25 to 39 who had recovered from COVID-19.

This clone was observed a single time. The chain uses TRBV7-9 and TRBJ2-4; possible D gene TRBD2, 6 bases. CDR1 is SEHNR, CDR2 FQNEAQ, per germline (reference sequence). The CDR3 loop spans 15 amino acids. The V gene lost 4 bases and the J gene lost 3 bases, with 13 bases spanning the gap. The CDR3 is CASSSRLDVKNIQYF. CDR3 sequence (DNA): TGTGCCAGCAGCTCCCGACTAGATGTCAAAAACATTCAGTACTTC.

The J gene is TRBJ2-3, the V gene TRBV5-1; 7 bases match TRBD1. V shed 5 bases and J 0 bases; nucleotides not matched to a gene: 6. The CDR3 loop spans 15 amino acids. Germline values: CDR1 SGHRS, CDR2 YFSETQ. The CDR3 sequence is CASSGTGASTDTQYF. The CDR3 nucleotides read TGCGCCAGCAGTGGTACAGGGGCAAGCACAGATACGCAGTATTTT.

This chain connects TRBV24-1 to TRBJ2-3; 8 nucleotides align to TRBD2. Trimming at V came to 4 bases and at J to 6 bases, leaving 11 bases not matched to a gene. The germline V gene has CDR1 KGHDR and CDR2 SFDVKD. The CDR3 consists of 16 residues. CDR3 DNA sequence: TGTGCCACCAGTGAGTCCGTAGCGGGGTGGGTGGATACGCAGTATTTT. It codes for CATSESVAGWVDTQYF.

Concerning this clone: This could be a read error, since a much larger clone is one nucleotide away. Other DNA sequences in the sample encode the same CDR3. The J gene is TRBJ1-2, the V gene TRBV5-4, with D uncertain. Germline lookup yields CDR1 SGHNT and CDR2 YYREEE (reference sequence). The CDR3 has 13 residues. Here the CDR3 reads CASSLVGSYGYTF. CDR3 sequence (DNA): TGTGCCAGCAGCTTGGTGGGGAGCTATGGCTATACCTTC.

V gene TRBV28 combines with J gene TRBJ2-1, with D tentatively TRBD2 (7 bases). Germline V CDR1 and CDR2: MDHEN, SYDVKM. Trimming shortened V by 6 bases and J by 4 bases, and 13 bases separated the two germline ends. There are 14 residues in the CDR3. The CDR3 nucleotides are TGTGCCAGCAGGTCGGGGGGCCAATACAATGAGCAGTTCTTC. Its translation is CASRSGGQYNEQFF.

The rearrangement joins TRBV6-4 to TRBJ1-5, with 7 bases that match TRBD1. After removal of 5 bases from V and 7 bases from J, the junction contained 14 bases not matched to a gene. The CDR3 contains 16 residues. Per the germline V gene, CDR1 is MRHNA and CDR2 is SNTAGT. The CDR3 here is CASSSRKGAVGQPQHF. The DNA of the CDR3 is TGTGCCAGCAGTTCCCGAAAGGGGGCAGTAGGGCAGCCCCAGCATTTT.

J is TRBJ1-1 and V is TRBV29-1; 10 positions match TRBD1. Germline V gene sequence: CDR1 SQVTM, CDR2 ANQGSEA. V lost 2 bases, J lost 2 bases, and 5 bases stayed unmatched. The CDR3 is 15 amino acids. CDR3 in amino acids: CSVERQGATNTEAFF. The CDR3 DNA follows: TGCAGCGTTGAAAGACAGGGGGCGACTAACACTGAAGCTTTCTTT.

The V call is TRBV27, the J call TRBJ2-1; 11 bases match TRBD2. In germline, CDR1 is MNHEY, CDR2 SMNVEV (reference sequence). Losses at the gene ends were 8 bases for V and 9 bases for J; bases not matched to a gene: 12. The CDR3 covers 15 residues. As DNA, the CDR3 is TGTGCCAGCCGGGGGTGGCTAGCGGGAGGAGGTGAGCAGTTCTTC. As protein: CASRGWLAGGGEQFF.

There are many counts of this clone. The V and J genes are TRBV4-1 and TRBJ2-6; D is undetermined. CDR3 length equals 17 residues. Germline assignment: CDR1 MGHRA and CDR2 YSYEKL. V dropped 0 bases and J dropped 1 base, with 10 bases sitting between them. For the CDR3, the DNA is TGCGCCAGCAGCCAAGATATTGGGCAGTCTGGGGCCAACGTCCTGACTTTC. As protein: CASSQDIGQSGANVLTF.

CDR3 in DNA: TGTGCCAGCAGCTTAAGGGGGGGCCGTACCGGCAAAAACATTCAGTACTTC. Translation gives CASSLRGGRTGKNIQYF. This rearrangement joins TRBV11-2 to TRBJ2-4; a weak D match, TRBD2 (7 bases). Trimming stripped 2 bases from V and 3 bases from J, with 17 bases between. Germline values: CDR1 SGHAT, CDR2 FQNNGV. This CDR3 contains 17 residues.

V usage is TRBV24-1 and J usage is TRBJ1-2; TRBD1 matches 7 bases. This CDR3 has 16 residues. The junction had 5 bases not matched to a gene; V was cut back by 2 bases and J by 0 bases. CDR1 is KGHDR, CDR2 SFDVKD, per germline. The CDR3 sequence: CATSDSGQSSNYGYTF. In DNA, the CDR3 is TGTGCCACCAGTGATTCGGGACAGTCTTCTAACTATGGCTACACCTTC.

As DNA, the CDR3 is TGTGCCATCAGCCGGGACACAGATAATTCACCCCTCCACTTT. This gives the protein CAISRDTDNSPLHF. The chain links TRBV10-3 to TRBJ1-6; D is perhaps TRBD1 (6 bases). This CDR3 is built from 14 residues. Germline V gives CDR1 ENHRY, CDR2 SYGVKD. Trimming cost V 6 bases and J 5 bases, with 11 bases left between them.

V and J are TRBV13 and TRBJ1-1; D is ambiguous. Germline V gene sequence: CDR1 PRHDT, CDR2 FYEKMQ (reference sequence). The CDR3 has 14 residues. Trimming removed 3 bases at V and 1 base at J, with 9 bases between. CDR3 sequence (DNA): TGTGCCAGCAGCTTTGGCCCTAGGAACACTGAAGCTTTCTTT. It codes for CASSFGPRNTEAFF. The complete variable domain, with remaining parts taken from reference TRBV13 and TRBJ1-1, reads AAGVIQSPRHLIKEKRETATLKCYPIPRHDTVYWYQQGPGQDPQFLISFYEKMQSDKGSIPDRFSAQQFSDYHSELNMSSLELGDSALYFCASSFGPRNTEAFFGQGTRLTVV.

The chain joins TRBV28 to TRBJ1-2; TRBD1 aligns across 8 bases. V shed 3 bases, J shed 8 bases, and the junction held 5 bases outside the gene matches. This CDR3 has 13 amino acids. Germline CDR1 and CDR2: MDHEN and SYDVKM. DNA for the CDR3: TGTGCCAGCAGTTTTTCCCGGGACAGGGGCTACACCTTC. This sequence encodes CASSFSRDRGYTF.

The chain is built from TRBV5-6 and TRBJ1-1; TRBD1 matches at 7 bases. Germline V lookup: CDR1 SGHDT, CDR2 YYEEEE. The CDR3 loop spans 13 amino acids. V lost 4 bases to trimming and J lost 6 bases; unmatched junction nucleotides: 6. CDR3 amino acids: CASSGDRAPEAFF. The DNA of the CDR3 is TGTGCCAGCAGCGGAGACAGGGCCCCTGAAGCTTTCTTT.

Only a few counts were recorded for this clone. The V gene is TRBV3-1 (or the pseudogene TRBV3-2), the J gene TRBJ2-2; weak D call: TRBD1 (5 bases). V gave up 4 bases and J gave up 7 bases, with 10 bases separating them. The germline CDR1 and CDR2 sequences are LGHDT and YNNKEL (reference sequence). The CDR3 is 13 residues long. The CDR3 loop is CASSRTGRGELFF. CDR3 bases: TGTGCCAGCAGCCGCACAGGTCGCGGGGAGCTGTTTTTT.

The gene calls are TRBV2 and TRBJ1-3, with TRBD1 matching over 8 bases. Germline V lookup: CDR1 SNHLY, CDR2 FYNNEI. With V trimmed by 2 bases and J by 4 bases, 10 bases remained unmatched. The CDR3 totals 17 residues. CDR3 DNA sequence: TGTGCCAGCAGTGAACCGCAATTGACAGGGGCGGGAAACACCATATATTTT. Its protein product is CASSEPQLTGAGNTIYF.

The genes are TRBV5-1 and TRBJ2-7; a weak D match, TRBD2 (5 bases). Germline V gene sequence: CDR1 SGHRS, CDR2 YFSETQ. Deletions cut 0 bases from V and 9 bases from J, with 13 bases between. This CDR3 comprises 13 residues. Here the CDR3 DNA reads TGCGCCAGCAGCTTGGCAATGATCGGAGGGCAGTACTTC. Amino acids: CASSLAMIGGQYF.

V is TRBV27 and J is TRBJ2-7, with TRBD2 matching over 7 bases. V lost 0 bases, J lost 1 base, and 21 bases stayed unmatched. The CDR3 length is 21 residues. Germline CDR1 MNHEY, CDR2 SMNVEV (reference sequence). The CDR3 here is CASSLSGLWYNGRFQSYEQYF. CDR3 nucleotides: TGTGCCAGCAGTTTATCTGGTCTTTGGTATAACGGGAGGTTTCAATCCTACGAGCAGTACTTC.

This clone was seen just once. The V call is TRBV10-1, the J call TRBJ2-7; tentatively, D is TRBD1 (6 bases). The CDR3 runs to 15 residues. Germline assignment: CDR1 WNHNN and CDR2 SYGVQD (reference sequence). Trimming removed 9 bases at V and 2 bases at J, with 20 bases between. The CDR3 coding sequence is TGCGCCAGGAGCCAGCCCAGGGGTTGCCCCTACGAGCAGTACGTC. It codes for CARSQPRGCPYEQYV.

This clone was picked up a small number of times. This chain connects TRBV24-1 to TRBJ1-1; D gene ambiguous. V lost 8 bases and J 5 bases, leaving 5 bases between the germline ends. Germline values: CDR1 KGHDR, CDR2 SFDVKD. This CDR3 has 10 residues. The CDR3 DNA reads as TGTGCCACCATATCGACTGAAGCTTTCTTT. Translating gives CATISTEAFF.

This chain joins TRBV5-5 and TRBJ1-5, with D possibly being TRBD1 (5 bases). The V gene lost 4 bases and the J gene lost 0 bases, with 14 bases spanning the gap. This CDR3 spans 16 amino acids. Per the germline V gene, CDR1 is SGHKS and CDR2 is YYEKEE (reference sequence). CDR3 nucleotide sequence: TGTGCCAGCAGCATACGACAGCCAAATAGCAATCAGCCCCAGCATTTT. Amino acid sequence: CASSIRQPNSNQPQHF.

This clone was counted between two and nine times. The chain is built from TRBV25-1 and TRBJ1-2; D possibly corresponds to TRBD1 (5 bases). Per germline, CDR1 MGHDK and CDR2 SYGVNS. The V end was cut by 4 bases, the J end by 0 bases, with 6 bases between. This CDR3 is built from 13 residues. The CDR3 region has the DNA TGTGCCAGCAGTGGGGGGGCTAACTATGGCTACACCTTC. Translating it yields CASSGGANYGYTF.

J is TRBJ1-5 and V is TRBV28; TRBD1 aligns across 7 bases. Germline CDR1 reads MDHEN; CDR2 reads SYDVKM. V shed 3 bases, J shed 1 base, and the junction held 6 bases outside the gene matches. This CDR3 is 16 amino acids long. The CDR3 DNA reads TGTGCCAGCAGTTTGACAGGGCCGGGAAGCAATCAGCCCCAGCATTTT. Its translation: CASSLTGPGSNQPQHF.

V is TRBV6-5 and J is TRBJ2-1; D is possibly TRBD2 (7 bases). The CDR3 is 13 amino acids. Per germline, CDR1 MNHEY and CDR2 SVGAGI. The V and J ends lost 7 bases and 10 bases respectively, with 17 bases between them. The CDR3 spells CASTVSRGAEQFF. CDR3 DNA: TGTGCCAGCACAGTTAGTCGGGGGGCAGAGCAGTTCTTC.